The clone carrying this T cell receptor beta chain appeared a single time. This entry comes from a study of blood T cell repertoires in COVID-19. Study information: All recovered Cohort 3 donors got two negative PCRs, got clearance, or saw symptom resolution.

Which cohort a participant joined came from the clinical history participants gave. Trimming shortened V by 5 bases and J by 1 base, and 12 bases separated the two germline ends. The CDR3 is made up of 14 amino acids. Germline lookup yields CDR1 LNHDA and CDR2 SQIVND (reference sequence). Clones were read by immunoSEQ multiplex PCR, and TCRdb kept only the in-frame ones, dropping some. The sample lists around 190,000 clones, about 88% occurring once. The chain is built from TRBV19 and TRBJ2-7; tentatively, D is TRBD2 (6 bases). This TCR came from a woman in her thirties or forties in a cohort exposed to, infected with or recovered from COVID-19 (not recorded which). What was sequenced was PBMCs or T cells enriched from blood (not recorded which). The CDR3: CASSAGTGSYEQYF. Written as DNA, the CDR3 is TGTGCCAGTAGTGCGGGGACTGGATCCTACGAGCAGTACTTC.